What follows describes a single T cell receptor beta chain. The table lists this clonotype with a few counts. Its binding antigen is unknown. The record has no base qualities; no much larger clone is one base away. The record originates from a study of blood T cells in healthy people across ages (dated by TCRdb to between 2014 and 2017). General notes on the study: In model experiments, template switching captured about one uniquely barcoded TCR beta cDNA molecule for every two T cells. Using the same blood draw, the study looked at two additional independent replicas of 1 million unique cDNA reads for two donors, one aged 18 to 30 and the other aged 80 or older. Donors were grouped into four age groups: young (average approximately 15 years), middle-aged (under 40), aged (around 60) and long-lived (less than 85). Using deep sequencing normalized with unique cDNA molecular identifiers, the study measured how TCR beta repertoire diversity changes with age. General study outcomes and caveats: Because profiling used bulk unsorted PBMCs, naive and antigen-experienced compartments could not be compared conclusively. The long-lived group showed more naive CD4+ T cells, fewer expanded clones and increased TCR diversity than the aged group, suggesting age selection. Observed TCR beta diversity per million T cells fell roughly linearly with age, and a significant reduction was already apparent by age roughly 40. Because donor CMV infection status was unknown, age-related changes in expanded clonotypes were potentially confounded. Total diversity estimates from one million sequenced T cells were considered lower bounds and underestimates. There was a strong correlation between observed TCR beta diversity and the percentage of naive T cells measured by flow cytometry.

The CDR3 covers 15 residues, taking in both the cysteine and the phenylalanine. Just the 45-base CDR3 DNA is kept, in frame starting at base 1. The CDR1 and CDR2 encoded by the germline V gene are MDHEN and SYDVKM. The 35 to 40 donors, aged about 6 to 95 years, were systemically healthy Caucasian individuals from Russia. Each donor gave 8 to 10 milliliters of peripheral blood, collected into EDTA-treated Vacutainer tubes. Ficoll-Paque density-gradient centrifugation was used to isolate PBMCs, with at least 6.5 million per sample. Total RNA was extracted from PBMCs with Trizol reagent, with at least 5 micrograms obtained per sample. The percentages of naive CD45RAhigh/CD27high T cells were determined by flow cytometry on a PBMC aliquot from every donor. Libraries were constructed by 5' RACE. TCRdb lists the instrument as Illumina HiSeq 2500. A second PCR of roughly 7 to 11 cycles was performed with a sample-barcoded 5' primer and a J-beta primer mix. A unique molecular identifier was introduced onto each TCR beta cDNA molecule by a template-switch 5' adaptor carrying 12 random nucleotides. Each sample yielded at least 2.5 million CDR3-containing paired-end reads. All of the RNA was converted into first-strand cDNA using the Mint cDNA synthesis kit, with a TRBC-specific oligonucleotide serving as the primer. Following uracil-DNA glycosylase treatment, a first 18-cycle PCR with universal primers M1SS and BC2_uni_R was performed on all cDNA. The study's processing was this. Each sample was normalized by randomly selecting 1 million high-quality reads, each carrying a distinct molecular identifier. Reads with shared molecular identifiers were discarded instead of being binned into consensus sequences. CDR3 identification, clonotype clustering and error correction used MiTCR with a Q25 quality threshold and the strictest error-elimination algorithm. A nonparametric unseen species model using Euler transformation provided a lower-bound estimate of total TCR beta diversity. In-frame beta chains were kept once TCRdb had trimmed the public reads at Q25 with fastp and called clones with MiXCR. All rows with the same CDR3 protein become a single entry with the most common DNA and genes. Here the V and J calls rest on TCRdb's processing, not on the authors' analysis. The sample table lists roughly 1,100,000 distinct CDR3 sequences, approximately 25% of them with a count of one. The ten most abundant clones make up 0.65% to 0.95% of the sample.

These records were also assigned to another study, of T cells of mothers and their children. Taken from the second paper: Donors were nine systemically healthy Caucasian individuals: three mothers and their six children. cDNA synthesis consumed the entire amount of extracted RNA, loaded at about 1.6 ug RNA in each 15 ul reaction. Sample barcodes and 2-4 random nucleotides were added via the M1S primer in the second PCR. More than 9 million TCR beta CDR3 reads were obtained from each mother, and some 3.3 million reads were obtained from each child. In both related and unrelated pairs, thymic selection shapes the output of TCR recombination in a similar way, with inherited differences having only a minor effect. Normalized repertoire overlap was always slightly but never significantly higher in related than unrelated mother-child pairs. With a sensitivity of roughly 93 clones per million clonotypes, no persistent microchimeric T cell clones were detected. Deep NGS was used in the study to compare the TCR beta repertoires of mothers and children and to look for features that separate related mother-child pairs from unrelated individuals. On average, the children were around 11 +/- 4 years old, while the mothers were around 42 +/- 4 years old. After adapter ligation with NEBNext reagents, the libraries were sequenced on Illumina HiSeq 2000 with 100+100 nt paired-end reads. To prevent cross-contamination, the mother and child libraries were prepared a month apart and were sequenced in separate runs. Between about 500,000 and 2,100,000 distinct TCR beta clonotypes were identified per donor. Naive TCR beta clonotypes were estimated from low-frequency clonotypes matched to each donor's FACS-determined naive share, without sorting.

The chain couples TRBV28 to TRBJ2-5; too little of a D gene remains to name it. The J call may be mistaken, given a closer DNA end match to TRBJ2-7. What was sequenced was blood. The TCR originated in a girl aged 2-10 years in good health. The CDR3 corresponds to CASSPTGLHSYEQYF. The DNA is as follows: TGTGCCAGCAGTCCCACCGGGCTACACTCCTACGAGCAGTACTTC.